One and the same sample provided the 11 T cell receptor beta chains below, sequenced in a study of T cells in localized non-small cell lung cancer. TCRdb's copy holds only in-frame clones and misses some; the assay was immunoSEQ multiplex PCR. Of more than 20,000 clones listed, about 85% are singletons. Material: PBMCs, obtained before any cancer treatment. All receptors come from a woman aged 40-75 years with stage II squamous cell lung carcinoma.

This clone was detected only once. The chain has TRBV5-1 and TRBJ2-7; either TRBD1 or TRBD2 may supply D (5 bases each). Trimming pared 4 bases from V and 1 base from J, leaving 15 bases between. The CDR3 length is 15 residues. Germline V gene sequence: CDR1 SGHRS, CDR2 YFSETQ. CDR3 nucleotide sequence: TGCGCCAGCAGCGCCCTGGGGGTGGCGTCCTACGAGCAGTACTTC. This encodes CASSALGVASYEQYF.

The chain couples TRBV5-4 to TRBJ2-5; 9 bases fit TRBD2. Germline trimming cut 9 bases from V and 4 bases from J; bases unmatched to any gene: 13. Germline CDR1 reads SGHNT; CDR2 reads YYREEE (reference sequence). This CDR3 has 15 residues. The CDR3 DNA follows: TGTGCCACCATGGAGAGGCGGGAGGGGAGAGAGACCCAGTACTTC. It yields the protein CATMERREGRETQYF.

The chain carries TRBV5-1 and TRBJ2-7; 9 bases agree with TRBD2. The CDR3 runs to 13 residues. Germline trimming cut 4 bases from V and 3 bases from J; bases unmatched to any gene: 2. Germline values: CDR1 SGHRS, CDR2 YFSETQ. CDR3 nucleotide sequence: TGCGCCAGCAGCCTAGCGGGAAACTACGAGCAGTACTTC. Its protein is CASSLAGNYEQYF.

The chain recombines TRBV15 with TRBJ2-1; TRBD1 is a possible D gene (6 bases). There are 12 residues in the CDR3. Trimming removed 5 bases from V and 9 bases from J, with 11 bases in between. Germline V CDR1 and CDR2: LNHNV, YYDKDF (reference sequence). The CDR3 sequence: CATSPQGSEQFF. In DNA form, the CDR3 reads TGTGCCACCAGCCCTCAGGGGAGTGAGCAGTTCTTC. Full variable domain (rest looked up from reference TRBV15 and TRBJ2-1): DAMVIQNPRYQVTQFGKPVTLSCSQTLNHNVMYWYQQKSSQAPKLLFHYYDKDFNNEADTPDNFQSRRPNTSFCFLDIRSPGLGDTAMYLCATSPQGSEQFFGPGTRLTVL.

The V call is TRBV2, the J call TRBJ2-2; TRBD2 matches at 16 bases. With 4 bases clipped from V and 5 bases from J, the junction kept 16 bases outside the gene matches. This CDR3 contains 21 residues. Germline V gene sequence: CDR1 SNHLY, CDR2 FYNNEI. DNA for the CDR3: TGTGCCAGCAGTGGACTGATGCCGGGACTAGCGGGAGGGGCAGGGACCGGGGAGCTGTTTTTT. Translated: CASSGLMPGLAGGAGTGELFF.

The chain is built from TRBV18 and TRBJ2-1, with 13 bases identical to TRBD2. This CDR3 contains 17 residues. V was clipped by 1 base and J by 7 bases; unmatched bases: 7. Germline loops: CDR1 KGHSH, CDR2 LQKENI. CDR3 sequence: CASSPRGLAGSGNEQFF. Here the CDR3 DNA reads TGTGCCAGCTCACCACGGGGACTAGCGGGATCGGGTAATGAGCAGTTCTTC.

The chain carries TRBV7-1 and TRBJ1-5; 8 positions match TRBD1. TRBV7-1 is marked as an open reading frame, function uncertain. V was pared by 4 bases and J by 6 bases, with 5 bases of the junction left unmatched. This CDR3 comprises 14 residues. The CDR3 is CASSLWTGTQPQHF. For the CDR3, the DNA is TGTGCCAGCAGCTTATGGACAGGGACTCAGCCCCAGCATTTT.

The J gene is TRBJ2-7, the V gene TRBV7-2; D perhaps matches TRBD2 (6 bases). The CDR3 has 15 amino acids. The V gene's germline CDR1 is SGHTA and CDR2 FQGNSA. Trimming shortened V by 4 bases and J by 3 bases, and 16 bases separated the two germline ends. The CDR3 nucleotides read TGTGCCAGCAGCTCGATTAGGACTACGCTCTACGAGCAGTACTTC. This sequence encodes CASSSIRTTLYEQYF.

The CDR3 is CASSVGLAATYEQYF. The CDR3 nucleotides read TGTGCCAGCAGTGTCGGACTAGCGGCAACCTACGAGCAGTACTTC. The J gene is TRBJ2-7, the V gene TRBV6-1, with 10 bases aligning to TRBD2. The J segment lost 2 bases and the V segment lost 4 bases, leaving 5 bases of the junction unmatched. The length of the CDR3 is 15 residues. Germline V lookup: CDR1 MNHNS, CDR2 SASEGT.

The rearrangement links TRBV12-5 to TRBJ1-3; TRBD1 might be the D (6 bases). The CDR3 length is 16 residues. CDR1 LGHNT and CDR2 FRNRAP come from the germline V gene. V was shortened by 2 bases and J by 3 bases, with 14 bases between the two germline ends. The CDR3: CASGLTSTGLGNTIYF. In nucleotides, the CDR3 is TGTGCTAGTGGTTTGACCTCTACAGGGCTTGGAAACACCATATATTTT.

The chain is built from TRBV4-1 and TRBJ2-3; 7 bases map to TRBD2. The CDR3 has 16 amino acids. J lost 1 base, V lost 1 base, and 5 bases had no gene match. CDR1 MGHRA and CDR2 YSYEKL come from the germline V gene. Written as DNA, the CDR3 is TGCGCCAGCAGCCAAGTAGGAACTAGCGGCACAGATACGCAGTATTTT. It yields the protein CASSQVGTSGTDTQYF.